Below, one T cell receptor beta chain is given with its context. What it binds is unknown. At one of its ends the junction is not consistent with the germline gene, which may arise from a read error. The germline V gene encodes CDR1 KGHDR and CDR2 SFDVKD. The CDR3 runs 15 residues. This entry is derived from a study of tumor and adjacent non-tumor tissue in lung cancer. Study details: The cohort had approximately 12 adenocarcinoma, a couple of squamous cell and 1 small cell patients. General study results and limits: TCR diversity was significantly greater in tumor than normal lung tissue. Patients with more diverse tumor TCRs had worse survival.

A modified ARM-PCR protocol with three rounds of nested PCR amplified TCRbeta. TCRdb passed the multiplex PCR reads through MiXCR, listing each CDR3 protein once. The top ten clones hold about a fifth of a sample with roughly 82,000 distinct CDR3 sequences, 65% to 80% of them seen once. No cell sorting was done before RNA was extracted from the tissue. The normal lung tissue was taken more than 3 cm from the tumor edge. Between August and November 2014, newly diagnosed, chemotherapy-naive lung cancer patients underwent thoracic surgery in China. This sequence was found in a woman aged 45-60 years with non-small cell lung cancer. The chain recombines TRBV24-1 with TRBJ2-5; no reliable D call. Sequencing used distant non-tumor lung tissue. CDR3 residues: CATSDSEWPAEIRYF. The CDR3 nucleotides read TGCGCCACCAGTGATTCAGAGTGGCCGGCAGAGATCCGGTACTTC.